The source of this T cell receptor (beta chain) is a study of glioma-infiltrating T cells. Points from the study as a whole: Above-expected tissue-blood divergence occurred in all gliomas, most in low-grade ones.

This CDR3 has 16 amino acids. CDR1 SGHTA and CDR2 FQGNSA come from the germline V gene. Notes on this clonotype: Its target is not known. The junction shows a germline mismatch at one end, possibly a read error.

TCR alpha and beta CDR3 regions were amplified from RNA using iRepertoire nested multiplex PCR. TCRdb re-called the multiplex PCR reads through MiXCR, storing one row per CDR3 protein. Here the sample spans approximately 190,000 distinct CDR3 sequences, more than 25% being singletons. V and J are TRBV7-2 and TRBJ2-1, with D possibly matching TRBD2 (5 bases). The clonotype was recovered from a human donor with low-grade glioma or glioblastoma, undergoing nonglioma brain surgery, or in good health (not recorded which). The sequencing sample was made of glioma tissue, nonneoplastic brain tissue, or PBMCs (not recorded which). CDR3 DNA: TGTGCAAGCAGCTTAGGAGGCGAGAATCCCTACAATGAGCAGTTCTTC. This codes for CASSLGGENPYNEQFF.